This paragraph reports one T cell receptor beta chain. Method: immunoSEQ multiplex PCR; TCRdb's copy keeps in-frame clones and lacks some. Altogether around 450,000 clones are present, nearly 90% being singletons, with the ten largest covering 2.5%. These data are taken from a study of Ad26.COV2.S vaccination and SARS-CoV-2 variants. Study-wide context: Each vaccinee took Ad26.COV2.S intramuscularly, once or twice 56 days apart.

The treatment was: 19 received Ad26.COV2.S at low or high dose, single or two shots; roughly five received placebo; per-sample allocation not given. Repertoires come from day 63 after the first vaccine or placebo injection. CDR3 length: 15 amino acids. CDR1 is LGHDT, CDR2 YNNKEL, per germline (reference sequence). Trimming stripped 5 bases from V and 1 base from J, with 12 bases between. This sequence originates from a person between 18 and 65 years old who received the Ad26.COV2.S COVID-19 vaccine or a placebo. The rearrangement uses TRBV3-1 (or the pseudogene TRBV3-2) and TRBJ2-4; no clear D. The starting material was peripheral blood, obtained in a trial of Ad26.COV2.S vaccine versus placebo. CDR3 amino acids: CASSSLYSAKNIQYF. CDR3 bases: TGTGCCAGCAGCTCGCTCTACAGTGCCAAAAACATTCAGTACTTC.